This T cell receptor (beta chain) was documented in a study of shared clonotypes between healthy human individuals. About the study: The study enrolled a couple of women and a few men aged 18 to 49. Findings of the study overall: Deeper or shallower sequencing was expected to change how clonotypes are shared among donors. Limitation of the genetic and exposure-history diversity represented came from the few donors.

Concerning this clone: The antigen remains unidentified.

Only in-frame clones appear in the TCRdb table, and some are missing; sequencing was by immunoSEQ multiplex PCR. The sample includes 1.5 million to 2.5 million clones, approximately 95% of them seen just once. CD45RO negativity and positive selection for CCR7 defined naive CD8 cells, a population that excluded terminally differentiated effector memory CD45RA+ cells. The donors, all of them Caucasian adults, lived in Nashville, Tennessee. The sequenced sample was naive CD8+ T cells sorted from blood. This receptor was identified in a man aged 18 to 30 in good health.

CDR3 region: CASSVGQDPYNEQFF. CDR3 in DNA: TGTGCCAGCAGTGTGGGACAGGATCCCTACAATGAGCAGTTCTTC. J is TRBJ2-1 and V is TRBV25-1; 8 nucleotides match TRBD1. CDR1 MGHDK and CDR2 SYGVNS come from the germline V gene. V dropped 4 bases and J dropped 2; count of bases not matched to a gene: 4. The CDR3 runs 15 residues.